A single sample is the source of the 20 T cell receptor beta chains below, sequenced in a study of Graves' ophthalmopathy and Graves' hyperthyroidism (dated by TCRdb to 2016 to 2019). Reads for this sample came from an Illumina HiSeq 2000. For repertoire sequencing, TCR beta CDR3 regions were amplified from RNA transcripts. The first round of RT-PCR was done with HTBI primers and the Qiagen OneStep RT-PCR kit, and was followed by a second round of multiplex PCR, then size selection and purification. TCRdb reprocessed the public reads (quality trimming at Q25 with fastp, clone calling with MiXCR) and kept in-frame beta chains. A single entry per CDR3 protein holds the most common genes and DNA from its merged rows. This sample gives almost 750,000 distinct CDR3 sequences in total; roughly 40% of them show up just once. 44% of the sample lies in the top ten. Sequencing was performed on peripheral blood. Every receptor here comes from an adult man with Graves' ophthalmopathy.

J is TRBJ1-1 and V is TRBV7-2; D gene ambiguous. The CDR3 contains 13 residues. CDR1 SGHTA and CDR2 FQGNSA come from the germline V gene. Trimming shortened V by 6 bases and J by 3 bases, and 11 bases separated the two germline ends. The CDR3 DNA is TGTGCCAGCAGGCCTGGACGAGACACTGAAGCTTTCTTT. This gives the protein CASRPGRDTEAFF.

The chain uses TRBV9 and TRBJ1-1, with TRBD1 identical over 8 bases. Trimming cost V 0 bases and J 1 base; bases outside gene matches: 5. Germline V gene sequence: CDR1 SGDLS, CDR2 YYNGEE. CDR3 length: 16 amino acids. CDR3 in amino acids: CASSVGTGNGNTEAFF. The CDR3 nucleotides read TGTGCCAGCAGCGTAGGGACAGGGAATGGGAACACTGAAGCTTTCTTT.

This clonotype was seen only a few times. The rearrangement links TRBV5-5 to TRBJ1-1; 8 positions match TRBD1. V lost 0 bases to trimming and J lost 6 bases; unmatched junction nucleotides: 4. CDR1 and CDR2 from the germline V gene are SGHKS and YYEKEE (reference sequence). This CDR3 is 14 amino acids long. The CDR3 DNA follows: TGTGCCAGCAGCTTGGTACCAGGGGGCCCTGAAGCTTTCTTT. Amino acids: CASSLVPGGPEAFF. The entire variable domain, with the rest obtained from reference TRBV5-5 and TRBJ1-1, is as follows: DAGVTQSPTHLIKTRGQQVTLRCSPISGHKSVSWYQQVLGQGPQFIFQYYEKEERGRGNFPDRFSARQFPNYSSELNVNALLLGDSALYLCASSLVPGGPEAFFGQGTRLTVV.

V is TRBV7-2 and J is TRBJ2-3; tentatively, D is TRBD2 (6 bases). This CDR3 comprises 16 residues. V was clipped by 5 bases and J by 3 bases, with 18 bases between them. In germline, CDR1 is SGHTA, CDR2 FQGNSA. Written as DNA, the CDR3 is TGTGCCAGCAGCCCGACAGCGGGTAGTAGGACAGATACGCAGTATTTT. It specifies CASSPTAGSRTDTQYF. Full variable domain (rest looked up from reference TRBV7-2 and TRBJ2-3): GAGVSQSPSNKVTEKGKDVELRCDPISGHTALYWYRQSLGQGLEFLIYFQGNSAPDKSGLPSDRFSAERTGGSVSTLTIQRTQQEDSAVYLCASSPTAGSRTDTQYFGPGTRLTVL.

There are many counts of this clonotype. The CDR3 reads CASRTTSGGETQYF. The CDR3 nucleotides read TGTGCCAGCAGGACAACCTCAGGGGGGGAGACCCAGTACTTC. This chain links TRBV2 with TRBJ2-5; perhaps TRBD1 as D (7 bases). V lost 6 bases and J lost 5, with 16 bases in between. CDR1 SNHLY and CDR2 FYNNEI come from the germline V gene. The CDR3 has 14 amino acids.

This clonotype was counted only a few times. The J gene is TRBJ1-5, the V gene TRBV25-1; D is perhaps TRBD1 (6 bases). Per germline, CDR1 MGHDK and CDR2 SYGVNS. Trimming stripped 5 bases from V and 0 bases from J, with 14 bases between. The CDR3 has 16 residues. CDR3 loop: CASSPPDRSSNQPQHF. CDR3 bases: TGTGCCAGCAGTCCGCCTGACAGGAGTAGCAATCAGCCCCAGCATTTT.

There are many counts of this clonotype. V usage is TRBV12-3 or TRBV12-4 and J usage is TRBJ1-1; D gene unclear. This CDR3 comprises 11 residues. Trimming stripped 6 bases from V and 11 bases from J, with 13 bases between. The CDR3: CASSSRRTAFF. DNA of the CDR3: TGTGCCAGCAGCTCGAGGCGCACCGCTTTCTTT.

Worth noting for this clonotype: The missing conserved phenylalanine or tryptophan at the end of this CDR3 makes a read error likely. The rearrangement links TRBV2 to TRBJ2-7; D tentatively reads TRBD1 or TRBD2 (5 bases each). CDR1 is SNHLY and CDR2 is FYNNEI in the germline V gene. Trimming pared 5 bases from V and 2 bases from J, leaving 13 bases between. The CDR3 is 14 residues long. The CDR3 DNA is TGTGCCAGCAGTCGGGACGGCCAAGCCTACGAGCAGTACCTC. This codes for CASSRDGQAYEQYL.

This clonotype was found many times. The chain links TRBV20-1 to TRBJ2-5, with D perhaps TRBD1 (6 bases). V lost 3 bases to trimming and J lost 5 bases, with 10 bases between them. Looked up from germline, CDR1 is DFQATT and CDR2 is SNEGSKA (reference sequence). The CDR3 runs to 12 residues. The CDR3 DNA reads TGCAGTGCTAGGGACAGATGGGAGACCCAGTACTTC. Its translation: CSARDRWETQYF.

This clonotype was observed a few times. Here the CDR3 reads CSAKTFDRVDNSPLHF. As DNA, the CDR3 is TGCAGTGCTAAAACGTTTGACAGGGTAGACAATTCACCCCTCCACTTT. The genes are TRBV20-1 and TRBJ1-6; 7 bases match TRBD1. CDR1 and CDR2 from the germline V gene are DFQATT and SNEGSKA (reference sequence). Trimming took 4 bases from V and 7 from J; bases not matched to a gene: 13. This CDR3 region has 16 residues.

The rearrangement uses TRBV7-6 and TRBJ2-7, with 8 bases aligning to TRBD1. The CDR3 runs 14 residues. The V gene's germline CDR1 is SGHVS and CDR2 FNYEAQ. Germline trimming cut 7 bases from V and 4 bases from J; bases unmatched to any gene: 9. CDR3: CASTAGGRRYEQYF. Here the CDR3 DNA reads TGTGCCAGCACCGCAGGGGGCAGGAGATACGAGCAGTACTTC.

With regard to this clonotype: This CDR3 fails to terminate in the conserved phenylalanine or tryptophan, so it likely reflects a read error. The V and J genes are TRBV7-9 and TRBJ2-2; D ambiguous. There are 12 residues in the CDR3. Germline V CDR1 and CDR2: SEHNR, FQNEAQ (reference sequence). The V gene lost 6 bases and the J gene lost 6 bases, with 8 bases spanning the gap. The CDR3 here is CASSPPPGELFS. As DNA, the CDR3 is TGTGCCAGCAGTCCACCACCCGGGGAGCTGTTTTCT.

This clonotype was found many times. The gene calls are TRBV7-9 and TRBJ2-5, with TRBD1 as a possible D gene (6 bases). The CDR3 has 13 residues. Germline CDR1 reads SEHNR; CDR2 reads FQNEAQ (reference sequence). The germline V and J ends were trimmed by 5 bases and 2 bases, with 9 bases remaining between them. CDR3 region: CASSQDRQETQYF. The CDR3 region has the DNA TGTGCCAGCAGCCAGGACAGACAAGAGACCCAGTACTTC.

This clonotype was counted between two and nine times. The CDR3 DNA is TGCAGTGCTACGACAGGGGGTACGGACACTGAAGCTTTCTTT. It translates to CSATTGGTDTEAFF. The chain combines TRBV20-1 with TRBJ1-1; 9 nucleotides line up with TRBD1. This CDR3 comprises 14 residues. V lost 4 bases, J lost 3 bases, and 6 bases stayed unmatched. Germline V lookup: CDR1 DFQATT, CDR2 SNEGSKA (reference sequence).

The V and J genes are TRBV3-1 and TRBJ2-5; 8 nucleotides align to TRBD1. This CDR3 has 15 residues. Germline-derived CDR1 and CDR2 are LGHDT and YNNKEL (reference sequence). V was pared by 3 bases and J by 5 bases, with 8 bases of the junction left unmatched. CDR3 DNA: TGTGCCAGCAGCCAGTCTCCAGGGGGCGGGGAGACCCAGTACTTC. It codes for CASSQSPGGGETQYF.

Note on this clonotype: A much more abundant neighbour one base away suggests this may be a read error. The gene calls are TRBV20-1 and TRBJ2-5; D perhaps matches TRBD2 (6 bases). The ends were cut back, 5 bases at V and 7 bases at J, with 11 bases in the middle. The CDR3 has 11 amino acids. The germline gives CDR1 DFQATT, CDR2 SNEGSKA (reference sequence). Here the CDR3 DNA reads TGCAGTGCTTTGGAGGGTGGGACCCAGTACTTC. This gives the protein CSALEGGTQYF.

As concerns this clonotype: One end of the junction is discordant with germline, which a read error may explain. The chain employs TRBV20-1 and TRBJ1-6; a possible D gene is TRBD1 (6 bases). This CDR3 contains 14 residues. CDR1 is DFQATT, CDR2 SNEGSKA, per germline (reference sequence). DNA for the CDR3: TGCAGTGCTAGAGAGGGACACTATAATGCACCCCTCCACTTT. Amino acid sequence: CSAREGHYNAPLHF.

CDR3 nucleotides: TGCAGCGTCTCAACAGGCATGGAGACCCAGTACTTC. Encoded protein: CSVSTGMETQYF. The chain uses TRBV29-1 and TRBJ2-5, with TRBD1 as a possible D gene (5 bases). Deletions cut 6 bases from V and 5 bases from J, with 13 bases between. Germline V gene lookup returns CDR1 SQVTM and CDR2 ANQGSEA. This CDR3 contains 12 residues.

V usage is TRBV14 and J usage is TRBJ1-1; tentatively, D is TRBD1 (6 bases). Germline CDR1 and CDR2: SGHDN and FVKESK. V lost 4 bases and J 0 bases, leaving 27 bases between the germline ends. This CDR3 has 20 residues. The DNA for the CDR3 is TGTGCCAGCAGCCCCCGTCCTATCGGGACAACTCACCTTTTGAACACTGAAGCTTTCTTT. Translating gives CASSPRPIGTTHLLNTEAFF.

This clonotype was recorded many times. The rearrangement uses TRBV7-8 and TRBJ2-7; a weak D match, TRBD1 (5 bases). Trimming stripped 3 bases from V and 2 bases from J, with 11 bases between. CDR3 length: 14 amino acids. Germline V CDR1 and CDR2: SGHVS, FQNEAQ. CDR3 bases: TGTGCCAGCAGCTTCGACAGCCTTACCTACGAGCAGTACTTC. Its translation is CASSFDSLTYEQYF.